These T cell receptor beta chains were read from a single sample in a study of cytomegalovirus exposure and HLA in healthy donors. Profiling relied on immunoSEQ multiplex PCR, and the TCRdb table lists in-frame clones only, not all of them. This repertoire shows some 180,000 clones, 75% found once; its top ten account for 2.5% to 3.5%. The sample taken for sequencing was PBMCs. The receptors shown here come from a male donor in good health and CMV-seronegative. The conserved cysteine and the conserved F or W are not part of the CDR3 here.

v_gene: TRBV4-3
len: 13
CDR3aa: ASSQVQAEGETQY

v_gene: TRBV28
len: 13
CDR3aa: ASSFVTSGRETQY

v_gene: TRBV28
len: 13
CDR3aa: ASSSGQGFNQPQH

v_gene: TRBV6-6
len: 12
CDR3aa: ASSYPGGGQPQH

v_gene: TRBV28
len: 12
CDR3aa: ASSLERELNEQF

v_gene: TRBV5-4
len: 13
CDR3aa: ASSLTGQGVETQY

v_gene: TRBV6-5
len: 13
CDR3aa: ASSYSDRAGNTIY

v_gene: TRBV7-2
len: 12
CDR3aa: ASSSGTENQPQH

v_gene: TRBV6-5
len: 13
CDR3aa: ASSWSLLGYNEQF

v_gene: TRBV30
len: 13
CDR3aa: AWSLTSGNSYEQY

v_gene: TRBV4-1
len: 13
CDR3aa: ASSPTVAPNYGYT

v_gene: TRBV5-1
len: 13
CDR3aa: ASSLGLAGAFEQF

v_gene: TRBV5-1
len: 13
CDR3aa: ASMLGTGYNYGYT

v_gene: TRBV10-1
len: 11
CDR3aa: ASSTQGPGPLH

v_gene: TRBV5-1
len: 11
CDR3aa: ASSLGQRGEQY

v_gene: TRBV9
len: 12
CDR3aa: ASSRGQRNEKLF

v_gene: TRBV4-1
len: 11
CDR3aa: ASSQGQGQPQH

v_gene: TRBV15
len: 12
CDR3aa: ATSSSGFYQPQH

v_gene: TRBV28
len: 10
CDR3aa: ASNAGPDTQY

v_gene: TRBV19
len: 14
CDR3aa: ASSIALQPSNQPQH

v_gene: TRBV6-1
len: 12
CDR3aa: ASKLTTGDTEAF

v_gene: TRBV30
len: 12
CDR3aa: AWTTNRVVYEQY